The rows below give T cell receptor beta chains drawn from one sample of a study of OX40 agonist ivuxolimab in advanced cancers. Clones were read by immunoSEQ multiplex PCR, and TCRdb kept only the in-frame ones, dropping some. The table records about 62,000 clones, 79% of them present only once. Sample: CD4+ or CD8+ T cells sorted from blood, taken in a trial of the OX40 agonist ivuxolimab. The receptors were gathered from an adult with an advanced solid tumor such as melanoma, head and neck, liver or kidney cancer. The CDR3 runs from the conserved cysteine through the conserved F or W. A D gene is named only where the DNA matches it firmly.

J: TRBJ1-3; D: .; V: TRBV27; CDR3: CASSLVKGGGNTIYF
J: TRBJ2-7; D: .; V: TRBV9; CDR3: CASSVSDHPGREQYF
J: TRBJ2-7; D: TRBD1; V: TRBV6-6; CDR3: CASSYSGTEEYEQYF
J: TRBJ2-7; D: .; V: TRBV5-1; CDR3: CASSSGLSNRREQYF
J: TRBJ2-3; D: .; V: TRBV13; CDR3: CASSQLATDTQYF
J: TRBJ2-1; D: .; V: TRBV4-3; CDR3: CASSLGSGETTQKFF
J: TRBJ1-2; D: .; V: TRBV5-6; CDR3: CASSLVFSTGGYTF
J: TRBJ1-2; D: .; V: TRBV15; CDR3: CATSRDTGDNYGYTF
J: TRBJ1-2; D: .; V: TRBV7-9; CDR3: CASSGIARDRQPYGYTF
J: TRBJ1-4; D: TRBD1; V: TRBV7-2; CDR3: CASSLRDRVFNEKLFF
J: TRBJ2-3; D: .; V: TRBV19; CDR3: CASSTKAEPDTQYF
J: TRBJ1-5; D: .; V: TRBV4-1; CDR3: CASSQDSGATPQPQHF